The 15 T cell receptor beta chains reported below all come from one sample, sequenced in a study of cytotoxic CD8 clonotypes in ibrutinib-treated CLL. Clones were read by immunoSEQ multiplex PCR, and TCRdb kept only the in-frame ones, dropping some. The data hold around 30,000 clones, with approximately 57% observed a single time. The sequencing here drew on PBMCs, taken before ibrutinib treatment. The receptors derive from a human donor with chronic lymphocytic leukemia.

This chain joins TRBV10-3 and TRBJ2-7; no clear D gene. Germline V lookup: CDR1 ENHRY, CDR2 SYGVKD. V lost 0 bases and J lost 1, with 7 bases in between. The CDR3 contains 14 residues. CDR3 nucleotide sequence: TGTGCCATCAGTGAGTCGGTCAGTTCCTACGAGCAGTACTTC. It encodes CAISESVSSYEQYF.

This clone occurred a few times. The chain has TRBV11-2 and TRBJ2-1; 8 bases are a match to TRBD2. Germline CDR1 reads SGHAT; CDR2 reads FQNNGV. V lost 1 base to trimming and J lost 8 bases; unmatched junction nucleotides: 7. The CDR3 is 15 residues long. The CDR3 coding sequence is TGTGCCAGCAGCTTAGGGGGTAGCGGGAATCATGAGCAGTTCTTC. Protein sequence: CASSLGGSGNHEQFF.

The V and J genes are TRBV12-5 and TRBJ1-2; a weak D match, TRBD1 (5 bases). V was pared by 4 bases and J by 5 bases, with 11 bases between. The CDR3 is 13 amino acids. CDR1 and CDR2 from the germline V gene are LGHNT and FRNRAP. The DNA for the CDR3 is TGTGCTAGTGGTTCCAGGGAGGGGTATGGCTACACCTTC. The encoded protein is CASGSREGYGYTF.

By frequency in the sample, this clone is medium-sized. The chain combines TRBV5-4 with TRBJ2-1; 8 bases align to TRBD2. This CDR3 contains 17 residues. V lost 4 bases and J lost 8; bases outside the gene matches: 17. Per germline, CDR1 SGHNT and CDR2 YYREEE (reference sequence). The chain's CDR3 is CASSGGIFSGGLDEQFF. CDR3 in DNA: TGTGCCAGCAGCGGAGGTATATTCAGCGGGGGTTTGGATGAGCAGTTCTTC.

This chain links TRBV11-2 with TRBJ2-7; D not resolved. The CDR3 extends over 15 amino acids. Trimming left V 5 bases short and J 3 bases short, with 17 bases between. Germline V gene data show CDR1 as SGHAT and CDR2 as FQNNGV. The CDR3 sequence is CASSLRRLDFYEQYF. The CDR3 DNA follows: TGTGCCAGCAGCCTCCGTAGGCTAGACTTCTACGAGCAGTACTTC.

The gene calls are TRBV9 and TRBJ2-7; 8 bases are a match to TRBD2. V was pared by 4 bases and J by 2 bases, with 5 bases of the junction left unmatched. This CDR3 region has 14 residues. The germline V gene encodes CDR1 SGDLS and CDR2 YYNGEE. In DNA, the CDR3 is TGTGCCAGCAGCACGGGAGGGGTTACCTACGAGCAGTACTTC. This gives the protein CASSTGGVTYEQYF.

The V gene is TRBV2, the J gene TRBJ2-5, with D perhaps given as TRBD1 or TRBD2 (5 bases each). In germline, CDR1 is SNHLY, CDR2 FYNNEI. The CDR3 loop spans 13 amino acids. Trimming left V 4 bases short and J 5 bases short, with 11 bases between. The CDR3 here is CASSGEGWETQYF. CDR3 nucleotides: TGTGCCAGCAGTGGCGAGGGGTGGGAGACCCAGTACTTC. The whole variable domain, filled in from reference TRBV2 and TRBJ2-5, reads EPEVTQTPSHQVTQMGQEVILRCVPISNHLYFYWYRQILGQKVEFLVSFYNNEISEKSEIFDDQFSVERPDGSNFTLKIRSTKLEDSAMYFCASSGEGWETQYFGPGTRLLVL.

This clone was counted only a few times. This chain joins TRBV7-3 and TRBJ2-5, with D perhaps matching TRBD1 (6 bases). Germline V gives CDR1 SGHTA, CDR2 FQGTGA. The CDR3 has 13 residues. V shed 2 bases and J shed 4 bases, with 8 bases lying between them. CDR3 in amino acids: CASSLAGAETQYF. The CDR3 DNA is TGTGCCAGCAGCTTAGCAGGGGCAGAGACCCAGTACTTC.

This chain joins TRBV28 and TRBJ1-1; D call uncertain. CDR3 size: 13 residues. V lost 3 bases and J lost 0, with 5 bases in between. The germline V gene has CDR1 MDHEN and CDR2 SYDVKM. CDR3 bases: TGTGCCAGCAGTTTCCGGCTGAACACTGAAGCTTTCTTT. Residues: CASSFRLNTEAFF.

As DNA, the CDR3 is TGTGCCAGCAAAGGGATCGACAGGGGTTTTGCCAAAAACATTCAGTACTTC. It specifies CASKGIDRGFAKNIQYF. This chain joins TRBV27 and TRBJ2-4, with 8 bases fitting TRBD1. The germline V gene encodes CDR1 MNHEY and CDR2 SMNVEV (reference sequence). This CDR3 spans 17 amino acids. J gave up 1 base and V 7 bases, and 12 bases lay outside the gene matches.

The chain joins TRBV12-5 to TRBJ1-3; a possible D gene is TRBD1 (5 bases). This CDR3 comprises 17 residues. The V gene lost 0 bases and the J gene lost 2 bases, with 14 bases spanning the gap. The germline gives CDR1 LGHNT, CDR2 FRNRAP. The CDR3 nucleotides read TGTGCTAGTGGTTTGGTAGGTGAACAGGCTCCTGGAAACACCATATATTTT. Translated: CASGLVGEQAPGNTIYF.

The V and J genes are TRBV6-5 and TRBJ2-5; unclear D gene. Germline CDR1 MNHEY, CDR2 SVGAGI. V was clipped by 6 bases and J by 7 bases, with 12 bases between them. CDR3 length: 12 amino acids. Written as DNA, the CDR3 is TGTGCCAGCAGCGGCGGAGACGGGACCCAGTACTTC. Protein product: CASSGGDGTQYF.

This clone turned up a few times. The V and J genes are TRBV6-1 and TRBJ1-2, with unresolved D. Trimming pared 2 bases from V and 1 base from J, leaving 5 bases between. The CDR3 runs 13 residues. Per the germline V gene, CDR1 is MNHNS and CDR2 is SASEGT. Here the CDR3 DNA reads TGTGCCAGCAGTGAAAGCGGTAACTATGGCTACACCTTC. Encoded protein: CASSESGNYGYTF.

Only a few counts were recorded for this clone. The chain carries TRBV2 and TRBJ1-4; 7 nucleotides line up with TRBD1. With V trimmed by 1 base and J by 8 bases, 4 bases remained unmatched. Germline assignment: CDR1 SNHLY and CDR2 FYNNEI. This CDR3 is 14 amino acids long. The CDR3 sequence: CASSEGRGVEKLFF. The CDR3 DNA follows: TGTGCCAGCAGTGAAGGCAGGGGGGTCGAAAAACTGTTTTTT.

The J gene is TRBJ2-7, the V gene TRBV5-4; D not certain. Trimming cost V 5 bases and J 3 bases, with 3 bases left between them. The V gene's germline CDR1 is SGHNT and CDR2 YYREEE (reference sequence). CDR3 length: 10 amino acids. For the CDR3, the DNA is TGTGCCAGCAGTTGCTACGAGCAGTACTTC. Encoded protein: CASSCYEQYF.